The clone carrying this T cell receptor (beta chain) was recorded at least ten times. What it recognizes is unknown. V was shortened by 2 bases and J by 6 bases, with 21 bases between the two germline ends. The CDR3 is 16 residues long. Germline V gene sequence: CDR1 SGHRS, CDR2 YFSETQ. The data belong to a study of T cells after yellow fever vaccination. One entry per CDR3 protein, called by TCRdb with MiXCR from the 5' RACE reads. The sample includes hundreds of thousands of distinct CDR3 sequences, around an eighth of them seen just once. Points from the study as a whole: Peaking on day 5 versus 15, the secondary response was faster but weaker. Across the CD4 and CD8 compartments, a small share of clonotypes was present in both.

The chain employs TRBV5-1 and TRBJ2-7, with a possible D match to TRBD2 (6 bases). This receptor was obtained from a man aged 25 to 40 who received the YFV17D yellow fever vaccine. The specimen comprised PBMCs, sampled on the day of the yellow fever booster vaccination. CDR3 in amino acids: CASSLSGGMRVAEQYF. The CDR3 DNA is TGCGCCAGCAGCTTATCCGGCGGGATGCGAGTCGCCGAGCAGTACTTC. Combining the CDR3 with reference TRBV5-1 and TRBJ2-7 gives the whole variable domain KAGVTQTPRYLIKTRGQQVTLSCSPISGHRSVSWYQQTPGQGLQFLFEYFSETQRNKGNFPGRFSGRQFSNSRSEMNVSTLELGDSALYLCASSLSGGMRVAEQYFGPGTRLTVT.